This T cell receptor (beta chain) was obtained from a study of shared clonotypes between healthy human individuals. Turning to the study itself: The study used three CD4 naive, three CD4 memory, two CD8 naive and one CD8 memory plate per donor.

CD8 cells classed as naive were CD45RO-negative and positively selected for CCR7, excluding terminally differentiated effector memory CD45RA+ cells. Assay: immunoSEQ multiplex PCR; the TCRdb copy retains only in-frame clones and omits some. The sample lists around 600,000 clones; approximately 95% were seen once. Between the trimmed V and J ends, which lost 8 bases and 2 bases, there was a span of 33 bases. This CDR3 has 21 amino acids. Germline assignment: CDR1 SNHLY and CDR2 FYNNEI. About this clone itself: No antigen is known for it.

Points from the study as a whole: Rarefaction demonstrated incomplete sorted-subset sequencing despite large depth. Around 5% of naive CD4 clonotypes were common to several donors.

The rearrangement joins TRBV2 to TRBJ2-2; TRBD2 might be the D (6 bases). The receptor was derived from a woman in her twenties or thirties in good health. Sequenced input: naive CD8+ T cells sorted from blood. The chain's CDR3 is CASAGTLDNGRSAFNTGELFF. CDR3 coding DNA: TGTGCCAGCGCCGGGACTCTTGACAATGGGCGATCCGCGTTTAACACCGGGGAGCTGTTTTTT.